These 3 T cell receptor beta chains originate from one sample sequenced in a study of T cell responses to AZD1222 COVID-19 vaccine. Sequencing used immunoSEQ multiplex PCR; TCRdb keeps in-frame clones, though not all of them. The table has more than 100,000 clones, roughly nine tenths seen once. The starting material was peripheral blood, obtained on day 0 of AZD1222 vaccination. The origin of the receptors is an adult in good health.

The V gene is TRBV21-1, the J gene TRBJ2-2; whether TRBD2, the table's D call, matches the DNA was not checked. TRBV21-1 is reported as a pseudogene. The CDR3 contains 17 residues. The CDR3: CASRHATSGANTGELFF. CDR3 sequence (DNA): TGTGCCAGCCGCCACGCGACTAGCGGGGCGAACACCGGGGAGCTGTTTTTT.

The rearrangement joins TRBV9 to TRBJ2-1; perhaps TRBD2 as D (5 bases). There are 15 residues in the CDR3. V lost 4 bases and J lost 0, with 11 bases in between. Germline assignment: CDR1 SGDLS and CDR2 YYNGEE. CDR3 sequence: CASSPSGLSYNEQFF. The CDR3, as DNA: TGTGCCAGCAGCCCGTCCGGACTCTCCTACAATGAGCAGTTCTTC.

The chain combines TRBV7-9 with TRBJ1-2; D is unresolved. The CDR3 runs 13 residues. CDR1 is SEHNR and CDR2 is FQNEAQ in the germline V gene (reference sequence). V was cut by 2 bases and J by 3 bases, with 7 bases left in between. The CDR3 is CASSLQTDYGYTF. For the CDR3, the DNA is TGTGCCAGCAGCTTACAGACTGACTATGGCTACACCTTC.